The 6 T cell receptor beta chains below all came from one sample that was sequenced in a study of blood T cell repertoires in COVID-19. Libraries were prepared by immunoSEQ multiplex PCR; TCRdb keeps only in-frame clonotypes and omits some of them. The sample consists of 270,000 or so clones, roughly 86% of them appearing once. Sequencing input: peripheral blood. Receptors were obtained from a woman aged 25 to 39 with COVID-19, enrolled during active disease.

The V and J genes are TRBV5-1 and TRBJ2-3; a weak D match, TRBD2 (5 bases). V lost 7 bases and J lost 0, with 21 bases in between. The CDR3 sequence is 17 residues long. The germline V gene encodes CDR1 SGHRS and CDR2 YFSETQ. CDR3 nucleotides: TGCGCCAGCCGTGGCGCGAGTGGGAGAACTAGCACAGATACGCAGTATTTT. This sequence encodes CASRGASGRTSTDTQYF.

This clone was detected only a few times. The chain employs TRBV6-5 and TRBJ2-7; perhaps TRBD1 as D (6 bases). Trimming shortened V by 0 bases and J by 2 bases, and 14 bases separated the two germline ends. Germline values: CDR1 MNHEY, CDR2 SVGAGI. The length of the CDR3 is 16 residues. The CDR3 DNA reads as TGTGCCAGCAGTTACTCCCCCGGGACACCTCCCTACGAGCAGTACTTC. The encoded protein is CASSYSPGTPPYEQYF.

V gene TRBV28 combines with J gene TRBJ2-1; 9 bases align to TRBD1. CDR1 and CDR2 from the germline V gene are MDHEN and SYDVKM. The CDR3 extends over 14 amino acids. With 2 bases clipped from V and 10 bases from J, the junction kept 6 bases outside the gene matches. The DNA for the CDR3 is TGTGCCAGCAGTTTAGGGACAGGGAGGCTCGAGCAGTTCTTC. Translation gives CASSLGTGRLEQFF.

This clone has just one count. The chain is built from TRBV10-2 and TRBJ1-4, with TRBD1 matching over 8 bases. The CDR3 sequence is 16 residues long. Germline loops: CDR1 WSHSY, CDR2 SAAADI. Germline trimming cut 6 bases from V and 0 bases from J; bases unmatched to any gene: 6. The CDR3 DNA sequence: TGCGCCAGCAGAACAGGGGGTCGGGCAACTAATGAAAAACTGTTTTTT. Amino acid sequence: CASRTGGRATNEKLFF.

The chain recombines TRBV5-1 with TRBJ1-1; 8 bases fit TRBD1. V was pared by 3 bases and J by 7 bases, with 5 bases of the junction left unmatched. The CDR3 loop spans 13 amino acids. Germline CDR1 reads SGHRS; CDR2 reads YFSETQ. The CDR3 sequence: CASSSQGGLEAFF. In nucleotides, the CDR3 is TGCGCCAGCAGCTCACAGGGGGGGCTTGAAGCTTTCTTT.

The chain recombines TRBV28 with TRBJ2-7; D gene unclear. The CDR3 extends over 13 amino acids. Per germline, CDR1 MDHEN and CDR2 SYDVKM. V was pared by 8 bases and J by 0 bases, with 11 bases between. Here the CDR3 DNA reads TGTGCCAGCCTCCGACACCACTCCTACGAGCAGTACTTC. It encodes CASLRHHSYEQYF. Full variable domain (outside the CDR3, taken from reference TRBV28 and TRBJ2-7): DVKVTQSSRYLVKRTGEKVFLECVQDMDHENMFWYRQDPGLGLRLIYFSYDVKMKEKGDIPEGYSVSREKKERFSLILESASTNQTSMYLCASLRHHSYEQYFGPGTRLTVT.